This T cell receptor beta chain was found in a study of regulatory T cells in long-lasting Graves disease. About the research overall: Graves' cases, newly diagnosed, had used antithyroid drugs under 3 months.

Assembly of TCR beta libraries relied on iRepertoire HTBI primers together with Arm-PCR of CDR3 regions. Via MiXCR, TCRdb re-called the multiplex PCR reads, giving one row per CDR3 protein. The sample has approximately 560,000 distinct CDR3 sequences, 15% to 20% seen once. Trimming took 1 base from V and 8 from J, leaving 14 bases between them. The CDR3 spans 13 residues. The germline gives CDR1 GTSNPN, CDR2 SVGIG (reference sequence). This clonotype was recorded many times. Time point here: newly diagnosed GD, antithyroid drugs for less than 3 months. Extracted PBMC RNA gave rise to the TCR library. This sample also appeared in a second study, on T cells in Graves' hyperthyroidism and ophthalmopathy. That source notes: HTBI primers were used for first-round RT-PCR of the TCR CDR3.

The sequenced sample was peripheral blood mononuclear cells (PBMCs), obtained at new diagnosis, from a patient treated with antithyroid drugs. V gene TRBV30 combines with J gene TRBJ1-2, with D possibly being TRBD1 (5 bases). The source is a man aged 18 to 35 with Graves disease. DNA for the CDR3: TGTGCCTGGAGTGGGGGACGGGGTGGCGGCTACACCTTC. Translated: CAWSGGRGGGYTF. The full variable domain, in which reference TRBV30 and TRBJ1-2 provide the parts outside the CDR3, is SQTIHQWPATLVQPVGSPLSLECTVEGTSNPNLYWYRQAAGRGLQLLFYSVGIGQISSEVPQNLSASRPQDRQFILSSKKLLLSDSGFYLCAWSGGRGGGYTFGSGTRLTVV.